This T cell receptor (beta chain) was recorded in a study of Ad26.COV2.S vaccination and SARS-CoV-2 variants. About the study: As a participant in COV1001, the donor was in the Ad26.COV2.S trial arm.

Unmatched junction bases numbered 17, after V lost 10 bases and J lost 6 bases. Germline V gives CDR1 SGHTA, CDR2 FQGNSA. The length of the CDR3 is 17 residues. As concerns this clone: Its matching antigen is unknown.

Using immunoSEQ multiplex PCR, the repertoire was profiled, and TCRdb retains in-frame clones only, with some absent. The sample records 440,000 or so clones, 92% being singletons. Treatment reported: some 20 received Ad26.COV2.S at low or high dose, single or two shots; about 5 received placebo; per-sample allocation not given. Specimens were obtained on day 63 following the first vaccine or placebo injection. An adult aged 18-55 years in Boston served as the donor. The vaccine delivered Wuhan-strain SARS-CoV-2 spike through an Ad26 vector. General study points: While placebo recipients had lower spike-specific TCR breadth, vaccine recipients had more.

Material: peripheral blood, obtained in a trial of Ad26.COV2.S vaccine versus placebo. The chain couples TRBV7-2 to TRBJ2-1; TRBD1 agrees at 11 bases. This TCR came from a person between 18 and 65 years old who received the Ad26.COV2.S COVID-19 vaccine or a placebo. The CDR3: CATQRARPGQGVNEQFF. The CDR3 DNA follows: TGTGCCACCCAAAGGGCACGACCGGGACAGGGGGTCAATGAGCAGTTCTTC.